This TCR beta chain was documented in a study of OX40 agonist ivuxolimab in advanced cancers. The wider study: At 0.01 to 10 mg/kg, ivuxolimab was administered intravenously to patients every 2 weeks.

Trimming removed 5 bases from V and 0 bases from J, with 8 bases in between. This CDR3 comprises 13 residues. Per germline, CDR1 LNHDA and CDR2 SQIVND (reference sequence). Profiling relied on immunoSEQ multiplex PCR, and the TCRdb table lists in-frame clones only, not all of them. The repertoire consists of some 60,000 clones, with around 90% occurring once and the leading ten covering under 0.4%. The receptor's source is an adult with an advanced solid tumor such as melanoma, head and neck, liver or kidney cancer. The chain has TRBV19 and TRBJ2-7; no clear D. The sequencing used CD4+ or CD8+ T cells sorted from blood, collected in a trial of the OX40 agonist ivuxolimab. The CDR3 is CASSDGSSYEQYF. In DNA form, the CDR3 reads TGTGCCAGTAGTGACGGAAGCTCCTACGAGCAGTACTTC.